This T cell receptor (beta chain) was retrieved from a study of siplizumab effects on memory and regulatory T cells. General study points: Naive T cells appeared more diverse than memory cells and seemed to be major alloresponse contributors. Suppressive activity of Tregs proliferating in siplizumab cultures remained unconfirmed.

With respect to this clone: Its antigen remains unknown.

The CDR3 totals 13 residues. V gave up 4 bases and J gave up 3 bases; unmatched junction bases: 1. Germline CDR1 and CDR2: SGHNT and YYREEE (reference sequence). Per sample, the assay covered roughly 9.2 x 10^4 TCR templates. Produced via immunoSEQ multiplex PCR; TCRdb's table is partial and in-frame only. Among approximately 100,000 clones listed, 92% were seen once. This rearrangement joins TRBV5-4 to TRBJ2-3; 8 bases align to TRBD2. This sequence was found in a human donor in good health. The material sequenced was Tregs sorted from blood. CDR3 residues: CASSPGGTDTQYF. As DNA, the CDR3 is TGTGCCAGCAGCCCGGGAGGGACAGATACGCAGTATTTT.